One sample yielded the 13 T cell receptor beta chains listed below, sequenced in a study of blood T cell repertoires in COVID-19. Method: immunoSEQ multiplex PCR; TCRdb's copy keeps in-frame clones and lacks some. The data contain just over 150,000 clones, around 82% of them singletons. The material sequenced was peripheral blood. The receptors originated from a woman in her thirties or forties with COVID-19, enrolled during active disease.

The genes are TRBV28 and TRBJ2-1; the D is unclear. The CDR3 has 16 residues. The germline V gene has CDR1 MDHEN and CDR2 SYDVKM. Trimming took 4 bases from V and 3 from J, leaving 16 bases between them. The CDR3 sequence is CASSSGVMPRYNEQFF. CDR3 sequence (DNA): TGTGCCAGCAGTTCTGGAGTCATGCCCCGCTACAATGAGCAGTTCTTC.

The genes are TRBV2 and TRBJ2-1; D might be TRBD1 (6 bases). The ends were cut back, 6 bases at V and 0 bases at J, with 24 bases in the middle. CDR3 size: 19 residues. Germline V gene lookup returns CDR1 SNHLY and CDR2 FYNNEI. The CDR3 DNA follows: TGTGCCAGCAGAGACGGCTTAAGAACCGGGACAAGCTCCTACAATGAGCAGTTCTTC. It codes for CASRDGLRTGTSSYNEQFF. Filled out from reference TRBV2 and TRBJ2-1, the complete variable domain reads EPEVTQTPSHQVTQMGQEVILRCVPISNHLYFYWYRQILGQKVEFLVSFYNNEISEKSEIFDDQFSVERPDGSNFTLKIRSTKLEDSAMYFCASRDGLRTGTSSYNEQFFGPGTRLTVL.

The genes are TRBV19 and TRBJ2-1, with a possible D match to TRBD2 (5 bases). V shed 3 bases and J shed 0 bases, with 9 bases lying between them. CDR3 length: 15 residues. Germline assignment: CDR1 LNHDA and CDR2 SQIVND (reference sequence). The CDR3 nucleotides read TGTGCCAGTAGTATTAGGAGGAGCTCCTACAATGAGCAGTTCTTC. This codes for CASSIRRSSYNEQFF.

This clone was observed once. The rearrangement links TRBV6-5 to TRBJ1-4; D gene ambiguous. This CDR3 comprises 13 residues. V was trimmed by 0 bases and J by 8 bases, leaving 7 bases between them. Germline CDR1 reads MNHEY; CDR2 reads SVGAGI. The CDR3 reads CASSYSFSEKLFF. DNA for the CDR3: TGTGCCAGCAGTTACTCCTTTTCCGAAAAACTGTTTTTT.

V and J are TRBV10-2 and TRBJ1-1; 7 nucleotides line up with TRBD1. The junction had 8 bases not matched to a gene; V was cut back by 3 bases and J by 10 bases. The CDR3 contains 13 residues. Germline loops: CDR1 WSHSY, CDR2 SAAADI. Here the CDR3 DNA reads TGCGCCAGCAGTGAATCTCGACAGGGCAGAGCTTTCTTT. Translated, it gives CASSESRQGRAFF.

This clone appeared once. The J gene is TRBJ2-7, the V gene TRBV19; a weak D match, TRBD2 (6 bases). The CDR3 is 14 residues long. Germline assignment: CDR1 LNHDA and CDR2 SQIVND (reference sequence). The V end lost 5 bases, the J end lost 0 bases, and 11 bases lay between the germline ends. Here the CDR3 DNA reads TGTGCCAGTAGTCTCACTAGCATCTCCTACGAGCAGTACTTC. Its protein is CASSLTSISYEQYF. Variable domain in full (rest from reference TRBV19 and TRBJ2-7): DGGITQSPKYLFRKEGQNVTLSCEQNLNHDAMYWYRQDPGQGLRLIYYSQIVNDFQKGDIAEGYSVSREKKESFPLTVTSAQKNPTAFYLCASSLTSISYEQYFGPGTRLTVT.

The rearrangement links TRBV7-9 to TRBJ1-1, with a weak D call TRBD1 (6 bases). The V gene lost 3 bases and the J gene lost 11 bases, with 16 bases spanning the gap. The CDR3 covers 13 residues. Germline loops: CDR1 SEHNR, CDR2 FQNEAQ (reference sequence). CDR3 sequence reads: CASSFHGGPEAFF. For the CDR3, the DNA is TGTGCCAGCAGCTTCCACGGGGGGCCGGAGGCTTTCTTT.

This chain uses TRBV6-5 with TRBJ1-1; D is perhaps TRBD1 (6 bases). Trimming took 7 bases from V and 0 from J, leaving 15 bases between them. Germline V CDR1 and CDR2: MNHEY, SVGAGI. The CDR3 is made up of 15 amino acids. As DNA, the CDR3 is TGTGCCAGCACCGAGGACAGCATATTGAACACTGAAGCTTTCTTT. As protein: CASTEDSILNTEAFF.

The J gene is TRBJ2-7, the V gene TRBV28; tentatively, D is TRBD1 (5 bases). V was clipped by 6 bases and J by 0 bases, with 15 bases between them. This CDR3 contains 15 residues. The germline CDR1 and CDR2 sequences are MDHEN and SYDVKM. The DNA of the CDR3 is TGTGCCAGCAGATCACCAGGGTTTAGCTCCTACGAGCAGTACTTC. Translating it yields CASRSPGFSSYEQYF. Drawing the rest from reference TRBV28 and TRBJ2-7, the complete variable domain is DVKVTQSSRYLVKRTGEKVFLECVQDMDHENMFWYRQDPGLGLRLIYFSYDVKMKEKGDIPEGYSVSREKKERFSLILESASTNQTSMYLCASRSPGFSSYEQYFGPGTRLTVT.

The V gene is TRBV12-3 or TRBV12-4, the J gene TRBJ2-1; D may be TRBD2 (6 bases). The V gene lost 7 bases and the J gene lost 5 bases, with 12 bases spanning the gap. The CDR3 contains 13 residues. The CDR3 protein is CASISGTHNEQFF. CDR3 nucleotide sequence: TGTGCCAGCATCTCCGGGACTCACAATGAGCAGTTCTTC.

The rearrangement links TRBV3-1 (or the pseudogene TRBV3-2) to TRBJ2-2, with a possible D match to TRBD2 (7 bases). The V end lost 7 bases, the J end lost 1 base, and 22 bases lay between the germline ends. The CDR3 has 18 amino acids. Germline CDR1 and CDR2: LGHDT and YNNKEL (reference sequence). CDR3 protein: CASTELGAGGLNTGELFF. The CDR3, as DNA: TGTGCCAGCACCGAGTTAGGGGCCGGGGGGCTGAACACCGGGGAGCTGTTTTTT.

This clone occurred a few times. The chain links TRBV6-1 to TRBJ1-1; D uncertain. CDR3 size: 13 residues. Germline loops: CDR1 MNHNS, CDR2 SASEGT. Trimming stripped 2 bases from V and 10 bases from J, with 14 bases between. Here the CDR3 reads CASSEFTGVGAFF. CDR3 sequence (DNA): TGTGCCAGCAGTGAATTCACGGGAGTGGGAGCTTTCTTT.

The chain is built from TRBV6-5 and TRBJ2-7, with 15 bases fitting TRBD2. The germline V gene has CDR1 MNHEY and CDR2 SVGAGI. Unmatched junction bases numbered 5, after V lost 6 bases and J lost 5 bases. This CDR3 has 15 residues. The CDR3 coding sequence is TGTGCCAGCAGCGGACTAGCGGGAGGGAAGCACGAGCAGTACTTC. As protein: CASSGLAGGKHEQYF.